This TCR beta chain comes out of a study of neoadjuvant nivolumab and ipilimumab in lung cancer. Regarding the study as a whole: From pretherapy to surgery, tumor richness and clonality rose with dual therapy.

Notes on this clone: Its matching antigen is unknown.

The CDR3 spans 16 residues. V was pared by 5 bases and J by 2 bases, with 13 bases between. CDR1 is SGHTA, CDR2 FQGTGA, per germline. Profiling relied on immunoSEQ multiplex PCR, and the TCRdb table lists in-frame clones only, not all of them. The sample lists 15,000 to 20,000 clones; over 70% were seen once. The V call is TRBV7-3, the J call TRBJ2-6, with D perhaps TRBD1 (5 bases). The material was tumor tissue, obtained after neoadjuvant nivolumab, alone or with ipilimumab, at or shortly before surgery. The receptor was isolated from an adult with non-small cell lung cancer. The CDR3 nucleotides read TGTGCCAGCAGCCCTCAGGGTGGCGCTGGGGCCAACGTCCTGACTTTC. Its translation is CASSPQGGAGANVLTF.